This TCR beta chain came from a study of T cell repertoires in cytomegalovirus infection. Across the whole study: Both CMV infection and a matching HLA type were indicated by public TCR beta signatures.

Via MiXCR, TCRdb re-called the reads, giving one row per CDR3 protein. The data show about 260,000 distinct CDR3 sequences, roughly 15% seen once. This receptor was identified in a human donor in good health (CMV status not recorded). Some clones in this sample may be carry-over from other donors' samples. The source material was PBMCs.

Here the CDR3 DNA reads TGCGCCAGCAGTGATACTTACGAGCAGTACTTC. It codes for CASSDTYEQYF. This chain joins TRBV10-2 and TRBJ2-7, with no clear D. Germline CDR1 and CDR2: WSHSY and SAAADI. The CDR3 has 11 amino acids. Deletions cut 3 bases from V and 4 bases from J, with 4 bases between.